This T cell receptor beta chain was found in a study of T cell responses to AZD1222 COVID-19 vaccine. Study-wide context: Doses given second, at about 4 or about 12 weeks, were pooled. Study-level findings and limits: Clonal diversity may have been underestimated in mostly white British donors. Sampling that yielded the repertoires occurred only after the peak T cell response.

Sequencing was performed with immunoSEQ multiplex PCR; in TCRdb, only in-frame clones are kept and a portion is missing. The sample lists more than 150,000 clones, 90% seen once, with approximately 1.4% in the top ten. Per the germline V gene, CDR1 is SEHNR and CDR2 is FQNEAQ (reference sequence). The V end was cut by 1 base, the J end by 3 bases, with 8 bases between. CDR3 size: 14 residues. A word on this clone: The antigen remains unidentified.

The sequenced sample was peripheral blood, obtained on day 0 of AZD1222 vaccination. V is TRBV7-9 and J is TRBJ2-3, with D uncertain. This clonotype was obtained from an adult in good health. CDR3 sequence (DNA): TGTGCCAGCAGCTTAGTGTCAGCGACAGATACGCAGTATTTT. Its translation is CASSLVSATDTQYF.